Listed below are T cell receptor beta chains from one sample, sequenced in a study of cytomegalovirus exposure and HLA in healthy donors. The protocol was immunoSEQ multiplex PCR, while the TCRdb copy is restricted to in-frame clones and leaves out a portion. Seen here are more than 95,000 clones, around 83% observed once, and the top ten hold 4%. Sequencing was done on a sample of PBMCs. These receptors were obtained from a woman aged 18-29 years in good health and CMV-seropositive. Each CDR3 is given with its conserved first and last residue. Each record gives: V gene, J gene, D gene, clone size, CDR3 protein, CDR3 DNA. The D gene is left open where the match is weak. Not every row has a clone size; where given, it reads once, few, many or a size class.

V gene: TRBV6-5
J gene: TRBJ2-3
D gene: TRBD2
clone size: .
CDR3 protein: CASSYEAGGFVDTQYF
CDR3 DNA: TGTGCCAGCAGTTACGAGGCGGGGGGGTTTGTAGATACGCAGTATTTT

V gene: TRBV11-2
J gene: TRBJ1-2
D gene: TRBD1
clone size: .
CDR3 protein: CASSFEQGLNYGYTF
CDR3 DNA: TGTGCCAGCAGCTTCGAACAGGGGTTGAACTATGGCTACACCTTC

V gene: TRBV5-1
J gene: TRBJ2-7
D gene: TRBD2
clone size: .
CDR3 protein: CASSSIAGSSYEQYF
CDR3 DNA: TGCGCCAGCAGCTCTATAGCGGGTTCCTCCTACGAGCAGTACTTC

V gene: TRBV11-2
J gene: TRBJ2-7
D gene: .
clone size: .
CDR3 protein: CASSLEAESSYEQYF
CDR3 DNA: TGTGCCAGCAGCTTAGAAGCGGAAAGCTCCTACGAGCAGTACTTC

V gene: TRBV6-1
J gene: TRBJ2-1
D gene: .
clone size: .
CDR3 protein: CASSGDWLTYNEQFF
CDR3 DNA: TGTGCCAGCAGTGGGGACTGGCTCACCTACAATGAGCAGTTCTTC

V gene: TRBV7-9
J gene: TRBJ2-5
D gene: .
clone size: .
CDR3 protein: CASSLGHTSSETQYF
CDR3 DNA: TGTGCCAGCAGCTTGGGACATACCTCTTCGGAGACCCAGTACTTC

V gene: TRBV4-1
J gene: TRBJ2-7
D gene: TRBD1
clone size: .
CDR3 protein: CASSPRDRGPAQGYEQYF
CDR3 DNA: TGCGCCAGCAGCCCCAGGGACAGGGGGCCGGCCCAGGGCTACGAGCAGTACTTC

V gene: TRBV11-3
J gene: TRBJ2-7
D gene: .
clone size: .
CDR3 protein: CASSLGRSYEQYF
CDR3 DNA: TGTGCCAGCAGCTTAGGTAGATCCTACGAGCAGTACTTC

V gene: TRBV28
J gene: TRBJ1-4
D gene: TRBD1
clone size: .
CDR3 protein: CASSLIRGPANEKLFF
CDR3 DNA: TGTGCCAGCAGTTTAATCAGGGGGCCCGCTAATGAAAAACTGTTTTTT

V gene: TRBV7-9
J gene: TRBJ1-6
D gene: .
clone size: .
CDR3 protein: CASTPTEGLLFTLHF
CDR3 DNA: TGTGCCAGCACCCCCACGGAGGGACTGTTGTTCACCCTCCACTTT

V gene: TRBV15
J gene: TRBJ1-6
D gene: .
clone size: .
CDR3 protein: CATSSSVTYNSPLHF
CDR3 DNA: TGTGCCACCAGCTCCTCGGTCACCTATAATTCACCCCTCCACTTT

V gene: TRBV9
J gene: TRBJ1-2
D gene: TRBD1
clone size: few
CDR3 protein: CASSVAGGYGYTF
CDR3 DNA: TGTGCCAGCAGCGTAGCAGGGGGCTATGGCTACACCTTC

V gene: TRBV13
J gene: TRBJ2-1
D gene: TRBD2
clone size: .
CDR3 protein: CASSLGASGSFLDEQFF
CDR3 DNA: TGTGCCAGCAGCTTAGGGGCTAGCGGGAGCTTTTTAGATGAGCAGTTCTTC

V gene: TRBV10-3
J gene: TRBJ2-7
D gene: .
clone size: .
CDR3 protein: CAISGTSYEQYF
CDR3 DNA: TGTGCCATCAGTGGGACATCCTACGAGCAGTACTTC

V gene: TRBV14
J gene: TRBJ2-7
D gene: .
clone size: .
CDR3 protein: CAIAPGSSSYEQYF
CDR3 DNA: TGTGCCATTGCACCAGGGTCAAGCTCCTACGAGCAGTACTTC

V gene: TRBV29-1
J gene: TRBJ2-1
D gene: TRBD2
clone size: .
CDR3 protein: CSVEGLAGTHNEQFF
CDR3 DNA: TGCAGCGTTGAGGGACTAGCCGGGACTCACAATGAGCAGTTCTTC

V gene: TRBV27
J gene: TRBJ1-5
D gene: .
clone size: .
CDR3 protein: CASSGQLGNQPQHF
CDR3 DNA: TGTGCCAGCAGCGGACAGCTAGGTAACCAGCCCCAGCATTTT

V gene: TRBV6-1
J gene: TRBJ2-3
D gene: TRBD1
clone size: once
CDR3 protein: CASTEGQGADTQYF
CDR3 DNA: TGTGCCAGCACTGAAGGACAGGGTGCAGATACGCAGTATTTT

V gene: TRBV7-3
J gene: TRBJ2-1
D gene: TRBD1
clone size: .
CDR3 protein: CASSATGGPYNEQFF
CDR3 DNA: TGTGCCAGCAGCGCTACAGGGGGTCCCTACAATGAGCAGTTCTTC

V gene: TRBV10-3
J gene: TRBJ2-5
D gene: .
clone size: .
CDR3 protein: CAISVDFIGETQYF
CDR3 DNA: TGTGCCATCAGTGTCGACTTCATAGGAGAGACCCAGTACTTC

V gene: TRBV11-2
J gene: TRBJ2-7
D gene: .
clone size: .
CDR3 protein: CASSLGGVSWGEQYF
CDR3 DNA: TGTGCCAGCAGCTTAGGGGGGGTCTCCTGGGGCGAGCAGTACTTC

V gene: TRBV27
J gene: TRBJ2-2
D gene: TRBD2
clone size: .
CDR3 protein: CASTLFGSGRNPGELFF
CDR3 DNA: TGTGCCAGCACATTATTCGGTAGCGGGAGGAACCCCGGGGAGCTGTTTTTT

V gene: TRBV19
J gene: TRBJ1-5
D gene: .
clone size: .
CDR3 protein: CASSSGWRGGNQPQHF
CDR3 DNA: TGTGCCAGTAGTTCAGGATGGCGGGGAGGCAATCAGCCCCAGCATTTT

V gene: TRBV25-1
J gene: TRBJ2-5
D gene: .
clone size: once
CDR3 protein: CASSEFPDSAETQYF
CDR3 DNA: TGTGCCAGCAGTGAATTCCCGGACTCGGCAGAGACCCAGTACTTC

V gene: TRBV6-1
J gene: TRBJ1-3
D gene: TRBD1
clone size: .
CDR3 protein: CASSDRARSGNTIYF
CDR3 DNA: TGTGCCAGTTCAGACAGGGCGCGCTCTGGAAACACCATATATTTT

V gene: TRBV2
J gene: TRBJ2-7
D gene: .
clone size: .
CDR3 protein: CASSESSGEQYF
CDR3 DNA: TGTGCCAGCAGTGAATCGTCAGGAGAGCAGTACTTC

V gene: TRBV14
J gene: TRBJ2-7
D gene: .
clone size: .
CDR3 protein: CASSPRSKGVAYEQYF
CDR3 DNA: TGTGCCAGCAGCCCAAGATCGAAAGGGGTTGCCTACGAGCAGTACTTC

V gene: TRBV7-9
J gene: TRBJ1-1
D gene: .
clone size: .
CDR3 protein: CASSFHPGSTEAFF
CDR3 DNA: TGTGCCAGCAGCTTCCATCCGGGGAGCACTGAAGCTTTCTTT

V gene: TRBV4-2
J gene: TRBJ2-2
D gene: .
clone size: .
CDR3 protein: CASSQDWGATGELFF
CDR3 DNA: TGTGCCAGCAGCCAAGATTGGGGAGCCACCGGGGAGCTGTTTTTT

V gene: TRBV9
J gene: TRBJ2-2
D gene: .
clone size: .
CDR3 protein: CASQGAEANTGELFF
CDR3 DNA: TGTGCCAGCCAAGGGGCTGAGGCGAACACCGGGGAGCTGTTTTTT

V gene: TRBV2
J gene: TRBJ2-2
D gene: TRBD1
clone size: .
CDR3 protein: CARRTGWTGELFF
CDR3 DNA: TGTGCCAGACGGACAGGCTGGACCGGGGAACTGTTTTTT

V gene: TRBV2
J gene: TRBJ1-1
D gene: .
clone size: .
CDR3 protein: CASTELGENTEAFF
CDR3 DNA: TGTGCCAGCACCGAGTTAGGAGAGAACACTGAAGCTTTCTTT

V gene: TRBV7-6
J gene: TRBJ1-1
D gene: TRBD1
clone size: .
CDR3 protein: CASSLGQGNTEAFF
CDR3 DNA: TGTGCCAGCAGCCTAGGACAGGGGAACACTGAAGCTTTCTTT

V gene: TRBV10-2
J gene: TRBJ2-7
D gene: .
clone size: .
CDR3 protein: CARLGQGGYWGHEQYF
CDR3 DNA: TGCGCCAGACTTGGACAGGGAGGGTATTGGGGCCACGAGCAGTACTTC

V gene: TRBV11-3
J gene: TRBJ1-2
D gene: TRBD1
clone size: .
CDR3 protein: CASSLEGGANYGYTF
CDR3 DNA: TGTGCCAGCAGCTTAGAAGGGGGCGCAAACTATGGCTACACCTTC